Listed below are T cell receptor beta chains from one sample, sequenced in a study of cytomegalovirus exposure and HLA in healthy donors. TCRdb's table, derived via immunoSEQ multiplex PCR, lists solely in-frame clones and lacks some. The repertoire holds 160,000 or so clones, roughly 83% seen once, with approximately 1.4% in the top ten. Specimen: PBMCs. The receptors here all came from a woman aged 18-29 years in good health and CMV-seronegative. The CDR3 runs from the conserved cysteine through the conserved F or W. A D gene is named only where the DNA matches it firmly.

v_call d_call cdr3_aa
TRBV30 TRBD2 CAWSLGGSTDTQYF
TRBV15 TRBD1 CATSRPTGVTGELFF
TRBV19 TRBD1 CASTLTGSLSQAQFF
TRBV6-6 . CASSYSGGGMGQPQHF
TRBV5-1 TRBD1 CASSDGQGANYGYTF
TRBV11-3 TRBD1 CASSHRDREAPRHGYTF
TRBV19 TRBD1 CASKDRQGSSTDTQYF
TRBV15 TRBD1 CATSFGQGGDTQYF
TRBV2 . CASSLTGTTYNEQFF
TRBV30 . CAWRGDRAKNIQYF
TRBV28 . CASNPNSRRGNGYEQYF
TRBV29-1 TRBD1 CSVKQGARTEAFF
TRBV5-6 . CASSPGGGSPLHF
TRBV11-2 . CASSLRVPNSPLHF
TRBV5-5 . CASSRRTRVSYEQYF
TRBV7-3 TRBD2 CASSLGLAGGADTQYF
TRBV14 . CASSQAREYEQYF
TRBV6-1 . CASSARMDRGVDTQYF
TRBV2 TRBD1 CASSGQGVRNEQFF
TRBV2 . CASSVQGTTNEKLFF
TRBV9 . CASSVAYTGRGYTF
TRBV18 . CASSPQQPQTGLAHEQYF
TRBV5-1 . CASRGTRRDSPLHF
TRBV2 TRBD1 CASTGQGAGGYTF
TRBV6-1 . CAGTATSANTEAFF
TRBV28 TRBD1 CASSLFGTGSSNQPQHF
TRBV10-1 TRBD2 CASSEASGSSYNEQFF
TRBV10-1 . CASRVRRTQETQYF
TRBV19 . CASSTGLVGELFF
TRBV2 TRBD2 CASSDGAGAADTQYF